This T cell receptor beta chain was sequenced during a study of CD8 T cells in ankylosing spondylitis. Study-wide points: Reports say disease-linked clones showed up significantly more in matched ankylosing spondylitis synovial fluid. A motif of 8 or 9 highly homologous TCR beta variants was seen as apparently characteristic of ankylosing spondylitis blood. The disease-linked clones had a CD8+ phenotype and low blood frequencies.

The CDR3 is 15 amino acids. Germline V gene lookup returns CDR1 SGDLS and CDR2 YYNGEE. Trimming pared 4 bases from V and 5 bases from J, leaving 18 bases between. With regard to this clonotype: Its specificity is not known.

As the method for making TCR beta libraries, quantitative 5'-RACE with molecular barcodes was used. TCRdb called the 5' RACE reads again in MiXCR, with one record for every CDR3 protein. This table has some 800,000 distinct CDR3 sequences, about 12% appearing once. This chain connects TRBV9 to TRBJ1-1; D is unclear. The origin of this receptor is a male donor with ankylosing spondylitis. The sequencing sample was made of blood, either unsorted or a sorted T cell fraction (not recorded which). CDR3 in DNA: TGTGCCAGCAGCTCACGGTGGGGTGGTGAAACTGAAGCTTTCTTT. It is translated as CASSSRWGGETEAFF.